This T cell receptor beta chain was sequenced in a study of patients and donors after allogeneic stem cell transplantation. Each CDR3 protein gets one entry after TCRdb re-called the RT-PCR reads with MiXCR. Among approximately 38,000 distinct CDR3 sequences listed, 25% to 35% were seen once. There are a few counts of this clonotype. CDR1 and CDR2 (germline): LNHNV, YYDKDF (reference sequence). Trimming left V 2 bases short and J 4 bases short, with 8 bases between. The CDR3 contains 13 residues. The clonotype was recovered from a human donor who was either an allogeneic HSCT recipient or a stem cell or donor lymphocyte infusion donor (not recorded which). It is not recorded whose cells these are; they may come from a transplant donor. The material sequenced was blood, either unsorted or a sorted T cell fraction (not recorded which). This rearrangement joins TRBV15 to TRBJ1-2, with a possible D match to TRBD1 (5 bases). CDR3 amino acids: CATSRQGLYGYTF. The CDR3 DNA is TGTGCCACCAGCAGACAGGGACTCTATGGCTACACCTTC.